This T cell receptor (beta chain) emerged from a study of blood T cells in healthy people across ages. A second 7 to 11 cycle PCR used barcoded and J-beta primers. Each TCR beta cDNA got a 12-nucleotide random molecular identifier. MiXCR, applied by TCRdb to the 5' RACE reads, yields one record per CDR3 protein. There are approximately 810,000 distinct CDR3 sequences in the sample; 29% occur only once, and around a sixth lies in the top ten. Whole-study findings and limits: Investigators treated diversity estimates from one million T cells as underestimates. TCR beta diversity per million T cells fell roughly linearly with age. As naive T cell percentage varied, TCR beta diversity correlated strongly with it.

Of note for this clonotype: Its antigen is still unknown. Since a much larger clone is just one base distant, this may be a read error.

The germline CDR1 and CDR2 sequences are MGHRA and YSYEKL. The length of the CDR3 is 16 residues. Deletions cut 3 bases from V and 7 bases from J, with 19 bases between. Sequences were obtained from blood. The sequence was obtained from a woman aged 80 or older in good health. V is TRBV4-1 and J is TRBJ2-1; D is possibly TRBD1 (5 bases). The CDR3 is CASSQPAKDKGNEQFF. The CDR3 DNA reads TGCGCCAGCAGCCAGCCAGCCAAGGACAAGGGGAATGAGCAGTTCTTC.